This T cell receptor beta chain was sequenced for a study of T cell responses to AZD1222 COVID-19 vaccine. V lost 3 bases and J 0 bases, leaving 10 bases between the germline ends. The CDR3 consists of 16 residues. Germline CDR1 and CDR2: SGHRS and YFSETQ. On this clone itself: Antigen unknown.

The protocol was immunoSEQ multiplex PCR, while the TCRdb copy is restricted to in-frame clones and leaves out a portion. The sample shows 60,000 to 75,000 clones, approximately 85% of them seen only once. Study-wide results and caveats: Nearly half of the spike-specific TCRs reportedly recognize variant regions that carry no mutations.

This sequence was found in an adult in good health. The rearrangement links TRBV5-1 to TRBJ1-6; tentative D call: TRBD1 (6 bases). The source was peripheral blood, collected on day 0 of AZD1222 vaccination. The DNA for the CDR3 is TGCGCCAGCAGCTCACAGGGTAGCTCCTATAATTCACCCCTCCACTTT. It yields the protein CASSSQGSSYNSPLHF.